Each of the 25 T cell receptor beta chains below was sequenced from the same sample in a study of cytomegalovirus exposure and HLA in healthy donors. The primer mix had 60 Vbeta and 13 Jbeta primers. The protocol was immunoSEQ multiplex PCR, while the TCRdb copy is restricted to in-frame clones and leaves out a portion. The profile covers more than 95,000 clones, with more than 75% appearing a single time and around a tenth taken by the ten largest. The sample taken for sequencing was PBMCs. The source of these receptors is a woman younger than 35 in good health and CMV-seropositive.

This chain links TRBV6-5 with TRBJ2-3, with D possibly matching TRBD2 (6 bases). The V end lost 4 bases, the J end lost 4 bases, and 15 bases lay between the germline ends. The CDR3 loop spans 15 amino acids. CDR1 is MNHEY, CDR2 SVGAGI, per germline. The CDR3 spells CASSSPRRAPDTQYF. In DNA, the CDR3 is TGTGCCAGCAGTTCCCCCCGGAGGGCCCCAGATACGCAGTATTTT.

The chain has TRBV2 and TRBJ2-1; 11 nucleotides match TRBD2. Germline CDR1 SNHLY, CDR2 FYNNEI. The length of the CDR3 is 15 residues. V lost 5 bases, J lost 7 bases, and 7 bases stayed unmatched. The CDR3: CASSPTSGSGNEQFF. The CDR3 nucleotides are TGTGCCAGCAGTCCTACTAGCGGGAGTGGTAATGAGCAGTTCTTC.

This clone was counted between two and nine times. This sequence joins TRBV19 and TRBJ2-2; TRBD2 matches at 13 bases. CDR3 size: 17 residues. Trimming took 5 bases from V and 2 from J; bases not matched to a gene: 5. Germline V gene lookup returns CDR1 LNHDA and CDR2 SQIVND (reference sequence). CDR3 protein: CASSSLGLAGNTGELFF. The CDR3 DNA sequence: TGTGCCAGTAGTTCCTTGGGACTAGCGGGAAACACCGGGGAGCTGTTTTTT.

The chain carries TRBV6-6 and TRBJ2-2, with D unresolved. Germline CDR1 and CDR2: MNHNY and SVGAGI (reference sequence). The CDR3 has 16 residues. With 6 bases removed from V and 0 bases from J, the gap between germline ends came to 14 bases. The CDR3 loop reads CASSRRVPSNTGELFF. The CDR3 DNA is TGTGCCAGCAGCCGACGGGTTCCTTCGAACACCGGGGAGCTGTTTTTT.

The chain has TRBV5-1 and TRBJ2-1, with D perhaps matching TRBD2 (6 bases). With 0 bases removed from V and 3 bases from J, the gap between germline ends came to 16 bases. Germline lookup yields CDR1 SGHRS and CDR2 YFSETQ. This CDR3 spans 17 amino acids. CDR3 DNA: TGCGCCAGCAGCTTGGAAGGTCACGGAGGGCTCTACAATGAGCAGTTCTTC. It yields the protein CASSLEGHGGLYNEQFF.

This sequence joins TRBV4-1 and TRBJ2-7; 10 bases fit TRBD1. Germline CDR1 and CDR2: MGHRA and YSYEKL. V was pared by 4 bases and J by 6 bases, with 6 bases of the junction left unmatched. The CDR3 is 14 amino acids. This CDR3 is CASSLRDRGLEQYF. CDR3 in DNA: TGCGCCAGCAGCCTCCGGGACAGGGGACTCGAGCAGTACTTC.

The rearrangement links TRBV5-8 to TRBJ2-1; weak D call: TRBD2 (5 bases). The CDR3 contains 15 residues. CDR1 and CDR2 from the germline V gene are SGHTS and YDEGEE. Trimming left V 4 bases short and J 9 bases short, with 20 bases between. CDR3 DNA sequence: TGTGCCAGCAGCGCGATCCAGCGGCCTACGGGTGAGCAGTTCTTC. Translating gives CASSAIQRPTGEQFF.

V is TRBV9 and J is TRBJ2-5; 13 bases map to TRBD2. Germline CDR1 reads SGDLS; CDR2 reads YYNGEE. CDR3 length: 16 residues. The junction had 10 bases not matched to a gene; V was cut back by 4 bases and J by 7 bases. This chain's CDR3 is CASSPWTSGSGGTQYF. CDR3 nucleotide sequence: TGTGCCAGCAGCCCGTGGACTAGCGGGAGTGGGGGGACCCAGTACTTC. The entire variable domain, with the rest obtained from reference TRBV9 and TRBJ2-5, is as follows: DSGVTQTPKHLITATGQRVTLRCSPRSGDLSVYWYQQSLDQGLQFLIQYYNGEERAKGNILERFSAQQFPDLHSELNLSSLELGDSALYFCASSPWTSGSGGTQYFGPGTRLLVL.

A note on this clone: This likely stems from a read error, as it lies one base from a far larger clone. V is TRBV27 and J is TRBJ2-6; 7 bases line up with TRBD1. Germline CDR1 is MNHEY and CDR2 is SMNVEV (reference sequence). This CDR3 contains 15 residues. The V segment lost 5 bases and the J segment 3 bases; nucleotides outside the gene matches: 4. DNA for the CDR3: TGTGCCAGCAGTCTCTACAGGGGTGGGGCCAACGTCCTGACTTTC. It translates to CASSLYRGGANVLTF.

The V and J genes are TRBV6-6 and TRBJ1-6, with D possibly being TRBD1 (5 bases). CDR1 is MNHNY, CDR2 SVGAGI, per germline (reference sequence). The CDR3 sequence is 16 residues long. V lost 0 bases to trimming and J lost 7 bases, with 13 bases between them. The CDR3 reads CASSYSPGIVNSPLHF. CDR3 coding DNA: TGTGCCAGCAGTTACTCGCCAGGGATTGTCAATTCACCCCTCCACTTT.

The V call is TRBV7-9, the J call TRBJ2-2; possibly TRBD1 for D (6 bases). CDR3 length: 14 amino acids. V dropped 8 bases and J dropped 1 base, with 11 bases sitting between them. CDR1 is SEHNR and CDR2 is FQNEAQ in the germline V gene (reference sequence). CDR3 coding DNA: TGTGCCAGCCCCGGGACACTGAACACCGGGGAGCTGTTTTTT. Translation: CASPGTLNTGELFF.

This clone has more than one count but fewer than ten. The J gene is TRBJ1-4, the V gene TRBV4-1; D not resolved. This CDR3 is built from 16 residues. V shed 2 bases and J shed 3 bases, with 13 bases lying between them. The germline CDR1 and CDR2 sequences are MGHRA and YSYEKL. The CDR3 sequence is CASSQPGSRPNEKLFF. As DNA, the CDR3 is TGCGCCAGCAGCCAACCAGGTAGTAGGCCTAATGAAAAACTGTTTTTT.

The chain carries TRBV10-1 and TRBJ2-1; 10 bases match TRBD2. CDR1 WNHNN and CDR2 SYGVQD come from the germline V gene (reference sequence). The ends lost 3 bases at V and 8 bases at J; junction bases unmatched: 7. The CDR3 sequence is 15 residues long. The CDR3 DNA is TGCGCCAGCAGTGATGGGCCTAGCGGGGGTGATGAGCAGTTCTTC. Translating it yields CASSDGPSGGDEQFF.

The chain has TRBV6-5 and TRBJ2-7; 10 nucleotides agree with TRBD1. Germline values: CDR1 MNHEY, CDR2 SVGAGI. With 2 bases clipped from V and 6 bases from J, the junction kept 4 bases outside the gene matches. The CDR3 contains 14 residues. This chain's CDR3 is CASSYGTGVREQYF. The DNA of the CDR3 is TGTGCCAGCAGTTACGGGACAGGGGTTCGCGAGCAGTACTTC.

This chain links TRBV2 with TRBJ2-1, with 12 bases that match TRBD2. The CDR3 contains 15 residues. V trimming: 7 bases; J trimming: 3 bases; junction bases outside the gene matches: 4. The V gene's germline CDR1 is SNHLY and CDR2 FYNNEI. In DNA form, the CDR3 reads TGTGCCAGCACCCCACTAGCGGGGGGCTACAATGAGCAGTTCTTC. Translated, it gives CASTPLAGGYNEQFF. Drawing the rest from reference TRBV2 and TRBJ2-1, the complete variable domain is EPEVTQTPSHQVTQMGQEVILRCVPISNHLYFYWYRQILGQKVEFLVSFYNNEISEKSEIFDDQFSVERPDGSNFTLKIRSTKLEDSAMYFCASTPLAGGYNEQFFGPGTRLTVL.

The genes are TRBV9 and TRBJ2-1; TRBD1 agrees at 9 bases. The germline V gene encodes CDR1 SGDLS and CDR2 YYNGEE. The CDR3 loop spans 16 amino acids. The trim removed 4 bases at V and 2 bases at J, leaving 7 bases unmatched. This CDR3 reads CASSLHRDRAYNEQFF. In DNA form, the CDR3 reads TGTGCCAGCAGCCTTCACCGGGACAGGGCCTACAATGAGCAGTTCTTC.

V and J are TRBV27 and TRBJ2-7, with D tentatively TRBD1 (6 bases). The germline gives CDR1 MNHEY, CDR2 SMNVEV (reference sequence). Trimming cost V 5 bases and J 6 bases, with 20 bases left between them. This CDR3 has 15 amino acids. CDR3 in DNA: TGTGCCAGCAGTCTGTCCCTGGACAGTAGGGGCGAGCAGTACTTC. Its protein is CASSLSLDSRGEQYF.

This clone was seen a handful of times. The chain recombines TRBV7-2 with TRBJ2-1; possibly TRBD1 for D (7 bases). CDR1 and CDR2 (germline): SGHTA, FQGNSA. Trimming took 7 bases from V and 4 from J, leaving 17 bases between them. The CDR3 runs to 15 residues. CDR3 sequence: CASTPEGAPYNEQFF. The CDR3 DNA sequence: TGTGCCAGCACCCCGGAGGGGGCCCCGTACAATGAGCAGTTCTTC.

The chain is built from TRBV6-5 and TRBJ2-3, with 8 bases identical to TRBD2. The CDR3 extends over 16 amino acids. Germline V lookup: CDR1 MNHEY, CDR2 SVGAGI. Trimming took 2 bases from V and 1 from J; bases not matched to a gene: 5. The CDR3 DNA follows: TGTGCCAGCAGTTACAGGGGAGCGGGGGGCACAGATACGCAGTATTTT. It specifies CASSYRGAGGTDTQYF.

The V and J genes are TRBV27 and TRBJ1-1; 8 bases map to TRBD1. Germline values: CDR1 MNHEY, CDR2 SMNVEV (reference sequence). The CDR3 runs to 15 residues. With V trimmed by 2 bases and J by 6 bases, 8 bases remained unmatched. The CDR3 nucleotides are TGTGCCAGCAGTTTACGGACAGGGCCTATAGCTGAAGCTTTCTTT. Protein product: CASSLRTGPIAEAFF.

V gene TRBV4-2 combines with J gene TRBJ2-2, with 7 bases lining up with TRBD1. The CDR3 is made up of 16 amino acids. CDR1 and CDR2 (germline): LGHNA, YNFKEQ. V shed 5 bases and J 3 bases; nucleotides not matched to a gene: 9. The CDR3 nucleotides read TGTGCCAGCAGCAAGCGGACAGACAGGGACACCGGGGAGCTGTTTTTT. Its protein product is CASSKRTDRDTGELFF.

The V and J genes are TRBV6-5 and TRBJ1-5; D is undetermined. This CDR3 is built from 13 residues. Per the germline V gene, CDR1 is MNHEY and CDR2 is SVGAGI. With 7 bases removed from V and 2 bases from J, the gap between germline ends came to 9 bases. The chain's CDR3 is CASTYGGNQPQHF. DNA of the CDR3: TGTGCCAGCACCTACGGTGGCAATCAGCCCCAGCATTTT.

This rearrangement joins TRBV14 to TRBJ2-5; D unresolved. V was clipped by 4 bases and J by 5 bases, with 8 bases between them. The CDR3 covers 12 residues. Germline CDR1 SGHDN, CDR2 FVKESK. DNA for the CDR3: TGTGCCAGCAGCCCCCTCGGGGAGACCCAGTACTTC. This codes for CASSPLGETQYF.

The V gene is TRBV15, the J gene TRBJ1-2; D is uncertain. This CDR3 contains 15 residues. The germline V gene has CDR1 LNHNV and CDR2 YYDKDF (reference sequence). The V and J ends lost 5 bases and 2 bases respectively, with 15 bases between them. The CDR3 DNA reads TGTGCCACCAGCGCGAGGCGTCCGGAGAACTATGGCTACACCTTC. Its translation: CATSARRPENYGYTF.

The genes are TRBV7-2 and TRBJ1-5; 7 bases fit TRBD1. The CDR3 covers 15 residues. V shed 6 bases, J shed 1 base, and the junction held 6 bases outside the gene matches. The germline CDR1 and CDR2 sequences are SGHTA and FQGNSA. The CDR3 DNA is TGTGCCAGCAGTCCCGAACAGGGGAGCAATCAGCCCCAGCATTTT. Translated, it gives CASSPEQGSNQPQHF. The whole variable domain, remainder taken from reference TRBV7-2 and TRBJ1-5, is GAGVSQSPSNKVTEKGKDVELRCDPISGHTALYWYRQSLGQGLEFLIYFQGNSAPDKSGLPSDRFSAERTGGSVSTLTIQRTQQEDSAVYLCASSPEQGSNQPQHFGDGTRLSIL.